Listed below are T cell receptor beta chains from one sample, sequenced in a study of T cell responses to AZD1222 COVID-19 vaccine. TCRdb keeps only in-frame clones here, not all; method: immunoSEQ multiplex PCR. The data hold some 120,000 clones, with 80% to 90% observed a single time. This material consisted of peripheral blood, taken on day 0 of MenACWY control vaccination. The source of these receptors is an adult in good health. CDR3s include the opening cysteine and the closing phenylalanine or tryptophan. A D gene is named only where the DNA matches it firmly. Not every row has a clone size; where given, it reads once, few, many or a size class.

cdr3_length j_call clone_size d_call v_call cdr3_aa cdr3_nt
13 TRBJ1-1 once TRBD1 TRBV7-9 CASSRLDRGQAFF TGTGCCAGCAGCCGCCTCGACAGGGGGCAAGCTTTCTTT
16 TRBJ2-7 . . TRBV6-5 CASSYSSADGYYEQYF TGTGCCAGCAGTTACTCGAGTGCGGACGGTTACTACGAGCAGTACTTC
14 TRBJ2-7 . . TRBV5-6 CASSLGQTSYEQYF TGTGCCAGCAGCTTGGGTCAGACTTCCTACGAGCAGTACTTC
14 TRBJ1-5 . . TRBV6-5 CASSFLRGGQPQHF TGTGCCAGCAGTTTCCTTCGAGGCGGGCAGCCCCAGCATTTT
13 TRBJ2-2 . . TRBV6-1 CASSELSTGELFF TGTGCCAGCAGTGAACTTAGTACCGGGGAGCTGTTTTTT
16 TRBJ2-7 once TRBD2 TRBV5-1 CASSSGLAGLSYEQYF TGCGCCAGCAGTTCAGGACTAGCGGGATTGTCCTACGAGCAGTACTTC
15 TRBJ2-2 . TRBD1 TRBV7-2 CASSSTGGVTGELFF TGTGCCAGCAGCTCGACAGGGGGCGTAACCGGGGAGCTGTTTTTT
13 TRBJ2-3 . . TRBV3-1/TRBV3-2 CASSPTSTDTQYF TGTGCCAGCAGCCCTACTAGCACAGATACGCAGTATTTT
15 TRBJ2-3 . . TRBV11-2 CASSLAPNILYTQYF TGTGCCAGCAGCTTAGCCCCGAATATATTGTATACGCAGTATTTT
13 TRBJ2-7 . TRBD2 TRBV30 CAWSRTSGYEQYF TGTGCCTGGAGTCGAACTAGCGGCTACGAGCAGTACTTC
16 TRBJ2-2 . . TRBV7-9 CASSPNWGAVAGELFF TGTGCCAGCAGCCCCAACTGGGGAGCTGTAGCCGGGGAGCTGTTTTTT
14 TRBJ2-7 . . TRBV24-1 CATSDPRATYEQYF TGTGCCACCAGTGACCCCAGGGCTACCTACGAGCAGTACTTC
12 TRBJ1-4 . . TRBV7-2 CASSLEGEKLFF TGTGCCAGCAGCTTAGAAGGGGAAAAACTGTTTTTT
17 TRBJ1-1 . TRBD1 TRBV5-1 CASSLAPGTGEMAEAFF TGCGCCAGCAGCTTGGCCCCGGGGACAGGGGAAATGGCTGAAGCTTTCTTT
17 TRBJ2-7 . TRBD1 TRBV13 CASSAQRDRDPPYEQYF TGTGCCAGCAGCGCTCAACGGGACAGGGATCCCCCCTACGAGCAGTACTTC
15 TRBJ2-5 . . TRBV9 CASSVGVGEQETQYF TGTGCCAGCAGCGTAGGGGTCGGGGAACAAGAGACCCAGTACTTC
13 TRBJ2-7 few . TRBV6-5 CASRADLPGEQYF TGTGCCAGCAGGGCAGACCTTCCCGGCGAGCAGTACTTC
15 TRBJ1-6 . . TRBV30 CAWRRGSSYNSPLHF TGTGCCTGGAGGAGGGGGAGCTCCTATAATTCACCCCTCCACTTT
16 TRBJ2-1 . TRBD1 TRBV7-6 CASSLEVWDRNNEQFF TGTGCCAGCAGCTTAGAGGTGTGGGACAGAAACAATGAGCAGTTCTTC
17 TRBJ2-5 . TRBD1 TRBV7-9 CASSSLDRDLTQETQYF TGTGCCAGCAGCTCGTTAGACAGGGACCTAACCCAAGAGACCCAGTACTTC
14 TRBJ1-1 . . TRBV10-3 CATGERVVGTEAFF TGTGCCACAGGGGAGCGGGTGGTGGGCACTGAAGCTTTCTTT
13 TRBJ2-3 . . TRBV7-3 CASSLTDTDTQYF TGTGCCAGCAGCTTAACCGACACAGATACGCAGTATTTT
16 TRBJ2-3 . TRBD1 TRBV6-5 CASSYSGQGAGDTQYF TGTGCCAGCAGTTACTCGGGACAGGGGGCAGGGGATACGCAGTATTTT
14 TRBJ1-1 . . TRBV3-1/TRBV3-2 CASSSSYQGTEAFF TGTGCCAGCAGCTCCTCTTACCAGGGGACTGAAGCTTTCTTT
15 TRBJ2-7 . . TRBV7-6 CASSSTYSRDYEQYF TGTGCCAGCAGTTCAACCTACTCGCGGGATTACGAGCAGTACTTC
15 TRBJ1-6 . . TRBV11-2 CASRSTGTVNSPLHF TGTGCCAGCAGATCAACCGGGACGGTCAATTCACCCCTCCACTTT
16 TRBJ2-3 . TRBD2 TRBV24-1 CATTAGTSGRADTQYF TGTGCCACCACTGCCGGGACTAGCGGGAGAGCAGATACGCAGTATTTT
14 TRBJ1-2 once TRBD1 TRBV2 CASSDEDRMYGYTF TGTGCCAGCAGTGACGAGGACAGGATGTATGGCTACACCTTC
13 TRBJ2-1 . . TRBV5-4 CASSLVTTGEQFF TGTGCCAGCAGCTTGGTCACTACGGGCGAGCAGTTCTTC
14 TRBJ1-2 . . TRBV10-3 CAISESEILNRETF TGTGCCATCAGTGAGTCGGAAATCTTAAACAGAGAGACCTTC
18 TRBJ1-2 . TRBD1 TRBV19 CASSGKDFRDRDKYGYTF TGTGCCAGTAGTGGGAAGGATTTCCGGGACAGGGACAAATATGGCTACACCTTC
14 TRBJ1-1 . TRBD1 TRBV7-2 CASSLGQGSTEAFF TGTGCCAGCAGTCTTGGACAGGGGAGCACTGAAGCTTTCTTT
13 TRBJ2-5 . . TRBV10-1 CASSESAGETQYF TGCGCCAGCAGTGAATCAGCGGGAGAGACCCAGTACTTC
16 TRBJ1-5 . TRBD1 TRBV24-1 CATSDTGQGKDQPQHF TGTGCCACCAGTGATACCGGACAGGGTAAAGATCAGCCCCAGCATTTT
11 TRBJ2-7 . . TRBV5-4 CASSSQYEQYF TGTGCCAGCAGCTCTCAATACGAGCAGTACTTC
15 TRBJ2-1 . . TRBV6-5 CASSYTGTMNNEQFF TGTGCCAGCAGTTACACCGGGACAATGAACAATGAGCAGTTCTTC